The 9 T cell receptor beta chains below were found in one sample sequenced in a study of TIL therapy for anti-PD-1-resistant metastatic lung cancer (dated by TCRdb to the early 2020s). Using bias-controlled multiplex PCR with the immunoSEQ v3 hsTCRB kit, the TCR beta CDR3 regions were amplified from genomic DNA. TCRdb carries this immuneACCESS record with in-frame sequences only. Its versions omit some clonotypes, under half of them owing to an unresolved V gene in the studies checked, with the rest unexplained. Present in this sample are tens of thousands of clones, 65% to 80% of which were seen just once. Of the sample, approximately 16% falls within the top ten clones. The sample's time point label, in plain terms: pre-treatment sample, taken before nivolumab and TIL therapy. The material was blood, obtained at baseline. The origin of the receptors is a man in his 70s with non-small cell lung cancer.

The chain joins TRBV5-6 to TRBJ2-1; the D gene is possibly TRBD2 (6 bases). CDR3 size: 16 residues. Trimming cost V 3 bases and J 4 bases, with 17 bases left between them. In germline, CDR1 is SGHDT, CDR2 YYEEEE. This CDR3 reads CASSSGLGTPYNEQFF. The DNA for the CDR3 is TGTGCCAGCAGCTCGGGACTCGGGACTCCTTACAATGAGCAGTTCTTC.

This sequence joins TRBV7-8 and TRBJ2-5; either TRBD1 or TRBD2 may fit D (7 bases each). This CDR3 has 14 amino acids. Trimming removed 5 bases from V and 2 bases from J, with 12 bases in between. The V gene's germline CDR1 is SGHVS and CDR2 FQNEAQ. As DNA, the CDR3 is TGTGCCAGCAGCAGCGGGACAGCTCAAGAGACCCAGTACTTC. It encodes CASSSGTAQETQYF.

V gene TRBV9 combines with J gene TRBJ1-1; D perhaps matches TRBD1 (6 bases). Trimming stripped 0 bases from V and 0 bases from J, with 6 bases between. The germline gives CDR1 SGDLS, CDR2 YYNGEE. There are 14 residues in the CDR3. The CDR3 DNA reads as TGTGCCAGCAGCGTAGGACAGGTGAACACTGAAGCTTTCTTT. It yields the protein CASSVGQVNTEAFF.

The V call is TRBV7-3, the J call TRBJ2-1; perhaps TRBD2 as D (6 bases). CDR1 and CDR2 (germline): SGHTA, FQGTGA. The germline V and J ends were trimmed by 2 bases and 0 bases, with 8 bases remaining between them. The CDR3 length is 15 residues. The CDR3 here is CASSLGGTSYNEQFF. CDR3 nucleotides: TGTGCCAGCAGCTTAGGCGGGACCTCCTACAATGAGCAGTTCTTC.

The chain uses TRBV18 and TRBJ1-5; a weak D match, TRBD1 (5 bases). The germline V gene encodes CDR1 KGHSH and CDR2 LQKENI. The CDR3 has 14 residues. V lost 3 bases and J 6 bases, leaving 12 bases between the germline ends. CDR3 DNA: TGTGCCAGCTCACCGATTCAGGGAAGTCAGCCCCAGCATTTT. It yields the protein CASSPIQGSQPQHF.

J is TRBJ2-7 and V is TRBV5-1; a weak D match, TRBD2 (6 bases). This CDR3 is built from 15 residues. Trimming left V 4 bases short and J 2 bases short, with 16 bases between. Germline CDR1 is SGHRS and CDR2 is YFSETQ. The CDR3 loop is CASSPSFPGAYEQYF. In nucleotides, the CDR3 is TGCGCCAGCAGCCCATCCTTTCCGGGAGCCTACGAGCAGTACTTC.

V gene TRBV29-1 combines with J gene TRBJ1-2; possibly TRBD1 for D (6 bases). This CDR3 contains 14 residues. CDR1 SQVTM and CDR2 ANQGSEA come from the germline V gene. Trimming left V 7 bases short and J 8 bases short, with 23 bases between. The CDR3 sequence is CSATTGDTSSGYTF. For the CDR3, the DNA is TGCAGCGCCACCACGGGGGACACCTCGTCGGGCTACACCTTC. The entire variable domain, with the rest obtained from reference TRBV29-1 and TRBJ1-2, is as follows: SAVISQKPSRDICQRGTSLTIQCQVDSQVTMMFWYRQQPGQSLTLIATANQGSEATYESGFVIDKFPISRPNLTFSTLTVSNMSPEDSSIYLCSATTGDTSSGYTFGSGTRLTVV.

The table lists this clone with a few counts. CDR3 DNA sequence: TGTGCCAGCAGCCCGGGTCGCTACGAGCAGTACTTC. It encodes CASSPGRYEQYF. The J gene is TRBJ2-7, the V gene TRBV7-9; D gene ambiguous. Germline V CDR1 and CDR2: SEHNR, FQNEAQ (reference sequence). This CDR3 contains 12 residues. The V and J ends lost 5 bases and 3 bases respectively, with 8 bases between them.

The chain recombines TRBV30 with TRBJ2-1; 7 bases agree with TRBD1. The CDR3 spans 14 residues. Per germline, CDR1 GTSNPN and CDR2 SVGIG (reference sequence). Unmatched junction bases numbered 7, after V lost 2 bases and J lost 6 bases. The CDR3 DNA sequence: TGTGCCTGGAGTCCATTGACAGGGTCCAATGAGCAGTTCTTC. Amino acids: CAWSPLTGSNEQFF.